This T cell receptor (beta chain) was obtained from a study of CD8 T cells in Susac syndrome. V was pared by 5 bases and J by 2 bases, with 13 bases between. The CDR3 is 14 residues long. Germline V gives CDR1 SQVTM, CDR2 ANQGSEA. Random-hexamer reverse transcription was applied to roughly 0.45 to 1 ug RNA. MiXCR, run by TCRdb on the immunoSEQ multiplex PCR reads, gives a single entry per CDR3 protein. The data contain just over 150,000 distinct CDR3 sequences, 95% to 96% of them singletons. Sequencing used CD8+ T cells from PBMCs. The sequence derives from a human donor with multiple sclerosis. The chain joins TRBV29-1 to TRBJ1-5, with a weak D call TRBD1 (6 bases). Written as DNA, the CDR3 is TGCAGCGTTTTACAGGGAGTTGGCAATCAGCCCCAGCATTTT. Translating gives CSVLQGVGNQPQHF.